One and the same sample provided the 10 T cell receptor beta chains below, sequenced in a study of blood T cell repertoires in COVID-19. Data came from immunoSEQ multiplex PCR; TCRdb stores just in-frame clones and leaves some out. The data contain approximately 94,000 clones, 85% of them singletons. What was sequenced was peripheral blood. These receptors originate from a human donor in a cohort sampled during active COVID-19.

This chain connects TRBV19 to TRBJ2-3; D might be TRBD2 (5 bases). Germline V gives CDR1 LNHDA, CDR2 SQIVND (reference sequence). V dropped 7 bases and J dropped 6 bases, with 8 bases sitting between them. This CDR3 contains 11 residues. As DNA, the CDR3 is TGTGCCAGTACCTTAGCGGATACGCAGTATTTT. Translation: CASTLADTQYF.

The chain combines TRBV6-5 with TRBJ1-2; tentative D call: TRBD1 (5 bases). The CDR3 length is 13 residues. Per the germline V gene, CDR1 is MNHEY and CDR2 is SVGAGI. Trimming took 6 bases from V and 4 from J, leaving 12 bases between them. CDR3 region: CASSAGYAYGYTF. In DNA form, the CDR3 reads TGTGCCAGCAGCGCAGGGTACGCCTATGGCTACACCTTC.

This clone was recorded only once. The chain couples TRBV11-2 to TRBJ2-3, with 7 bases aligning to TRBD1. Germline V gene lookup returns CDR1 SGHAT and CDR2 FQNNGV. The J segment lost 2 bases and the V segment lost 3 bases, leaving 8 bases of the junction unmatched. The CDR3 extends over 16 amino acids. The CDR3 loop is CASSFNRGEYTDTQYF. The CDR3 DNA sequence: TGTGCCAGCAGCTTTAACAGGGGCGAATACACAGATACGCAGTATTTT.

V is TRBV9 and J is TRBJ1-2; 9 bases align to TRBD1. The ends lost 0 bases at V and 4 bases at J; junction bases unmatched: 10. CDR1 and CDR2 from the germline V gene are SGDLS and YYNGEE. The CDR3 is 17 residues long. DNA for the CDR3: TGTGCCAGCAGCGTAGGTGAAGGACAGGGGAAGGCCTATGGCTACACCTTC. This codes for CASSVGEGQGKAYGYTF.

The chain is built from TRBV4-1 and TRBJ1-4, with a weak D call TRBD1 (6 bases). Trimming shortened V by 3 bases and J by 7 bases, and 18 bases separated the two germline ends. The CDR3 is made up of 16 amino acids. CDR1 MGHRA and CDR2 YSYEKL come from the germline V gene. This CDR3 is CASSHQSQGPSEKLFF. CDR3 in DNA: TGCGCCAGCAGCCACCAGTCACAGGGTCCGAGTGAAAAACTGTTTTTT.

This chain connects TRBV14 to TRBJ2-7, with a possible D match to TRBD2 (5 bases). Trimming removed 1 base at V and 2 bases at J, with 15 bases between. CDR1 SGHDN and CDR2 FVKESK come from the germline V gene. This CDR3 is built from 16 residues. CDR3 residues: CASSQVGNRRPYEQYF. The CDR3 DNA is TGTGCCAGCAGCCAAGTCGGGAACCGGCGGCCCTACGAGCAGTACTTC. Supplemented by reference TRBV14 and TRBJ2-7, the full variable domain reads EAGVTQFPSHSVIEKGQTVTLRCDPISGHDNLYWYRRVMGKEIKFLLHFVKESKQDESGMPNNRFLAERTGGTYSTLKVQPAELEDSGVYFCASSQVGNRRPYEQYFGPGTRLTVT.

The rearrangement joins TRBV18 to TRBJ2-5; D possibly corresponds to TRBD1 (7 bases). From germline, CDR1 is KGHSH and CDR2 LQKENI. V was trimmed by 0 bases and J by 5 bases, leaving 10 bases between them. CDR3 size: 14 residues. The CDR3 region has the DNA TGTGCCAGCTCACCACCGACAGGGAGGGAGACCCAGTACTTC. It specifies CASSPPTGRETQYF.

V gene TRBV11-2 combines with J gene TRBJ2-3; D is undetermined. The V and J ends lost 2 bases and 0 bases respectively, with 9 bases between them. CDR3 length: 15 amino acids. Germline CDR1 and CDR2: SGHAT and FQNNGV. CDR3 DNA sequence: TGTGCCAGCAGCTTACAGATGGCTAGCACAGATACGCAGTATTTT. This sequence encodes CASSLQMASTDTQYF.

This chain joins TRBV19 and TRBJ1-2, with 7 bases lining up with TRBD1. Trimming cost V 4 bases and J 4 bases; bases outside gene matches: 6. The germline CDR1 and CDR2 sequences are LNHDA and SQIVND (reference sequence). The CDR3 consists of 14 residues. This CDR3 is CASSRLGQAYGYTF. CDR3 DNA: TGTGCCAGTAGTAGGCTAGGACAGGCCTATGGCTACACCTTC.

J is TRBJ2-1 and V is TRBV7-2; D is unclear. Germline loops: CDR1 SGHTA, CDR2 FQGNSA. V gave up 5 bases and J gave up 4 bases, with 12 bases separating them. The CDR3 covers 14 residues. Here the CDR3 DNA reads TGTGCCAGCAGCGGCATGGAGAATTACAATGAGCAGTTCTTC. It codes for CASSGMENYNEQFF.